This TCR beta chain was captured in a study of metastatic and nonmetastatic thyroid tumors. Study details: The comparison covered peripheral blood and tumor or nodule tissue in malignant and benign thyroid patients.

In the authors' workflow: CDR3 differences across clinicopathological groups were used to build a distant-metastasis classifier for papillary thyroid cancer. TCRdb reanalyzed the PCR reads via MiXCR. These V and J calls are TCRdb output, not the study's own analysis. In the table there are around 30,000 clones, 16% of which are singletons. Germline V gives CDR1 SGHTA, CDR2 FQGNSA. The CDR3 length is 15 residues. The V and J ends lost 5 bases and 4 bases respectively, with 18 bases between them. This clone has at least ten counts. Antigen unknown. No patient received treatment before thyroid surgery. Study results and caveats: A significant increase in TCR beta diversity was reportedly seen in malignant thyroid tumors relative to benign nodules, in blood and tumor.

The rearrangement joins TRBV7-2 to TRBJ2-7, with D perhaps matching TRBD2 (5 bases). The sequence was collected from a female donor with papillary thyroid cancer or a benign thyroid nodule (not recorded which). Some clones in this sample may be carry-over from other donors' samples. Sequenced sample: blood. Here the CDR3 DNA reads TGTGCCAGCAGCACCACCGGTCTCGGGGTATACGAGCAGTACTTC. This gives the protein CASSTTGLGVYEQYF.